What follows are 27 T cell receptor beta chains derived from one specimen sequenced in a study of a mutant IDH1 vaccine in newly diagnosed glioma. TCRdb keeps only in-frame clones here, not all; method: immunoSEQ multiplex PCR. The sample contains about 50,000 clones, around four fifths of which appear only once. Time point specified: week 5, during vaccination. The content of each vaccine dose was 300 ug of mutant IDH1 20-mer peptide, and topical imiquimod accompanied it. No antigens are known for them. Specimen: PBMCs, collected from a glioma patient whose treatment included an IDH1 peptide vaccine. The receptors were gathered from a woman between 45 and 65 years old with glioma.

The chain carries TRBV6-6 and TRBJ1-2; the D is unclear. CDR3 length: 15 residues. Germline lookup yields CDR1 MNHNY and CDR2 SVGAGI (reference sequence). Between the trimmed V and J ends, which lost 3 bases and 4 bases, there was a span of 15 bases. CDR3 nucleotides: TGTGCCAGCAGTTATCTCCGAGCCAGGTCCTATGGCTACACCTTC. This codes for CASSYLRARSYGYTF.

The chain has TRBV12-5 and TRBJ2-5; D gene ambiguous. This CDR3 region has 12 residues. The V gene lost 1 base and the J gene lost 5 bases, with 5 bases spanning the gap. Germline V gene data show CDR1 as LGHNT and CDR2 as FRNRAP. CDR3 sequence: CASGLGKETQYF. The CDR3, as DNA: TGTGCTAGTGGTTTGGGTAAGGAGACCCAGTACTTC.

The J gene is TRBJ2-7, the V gene TRBV30; TRBD2 matches 13 bases. Trimming removed 7 bases from V and 2 bases from J; junction bases left unmatched: 5. The CDR3 covers 14 residues. Germline CDR1 is GTSNPN and CDR2 is SVGIG (reference sequence). CDR3 protein: CASRTSGGPYEQYF. CDR3 in DNA: TGTGCCTCGCGGACTAGCGGGGGCCCCTACGAGCAGTACTTC.

This clone has a single count. V is TRBV5-4 and J is TRBJ2-2; D call uncertain. The CDR3 extends over 11 amino acids. CDR1 is SGHNT and CDR2 is YYREEE in the germline V gene (reference sequence). V lost 4 bases, J lost 5 bases, and 3 bases lay in between. The CDR3 loop reads CASSGTGELFF. CDR3 DNA: TGTGCCAGCAGCGGTACCGGGGAGCTGTTTTTT. The whole variable domain, filled in from reference TRBV5-4 and TRBJ2-2, reads ETGVTQSPTHLIKTRGQQVTLRCSSQSGHNTVSWYQQALGQGPQFIFQYYREEENGRGNFPPRFSGLQFPNYSSELNVNALELDDSALYLCASSGTGELFFGEGSRLTVL.

The gene calls are TRBV19 and TRBJ1-5; D perhaps matches TRBD1 (6 bases). Germline-derived CDR1 and CDR2 are LNHDA and SQIVND (reference sequence). The CDR3 runs 16 residues. V gave up 2 bases and J gave up 5 bases, with 16 bases separating them. As DNA, the CDR3 is TGTGCCAGTAGTATATTCCCCGGGGGCATGGATCAGCCCCAGCATTTT. This encodes CASSIFPGGMDQPQHF.

This rearrangement joins TRBV6-6 to TRBJ1-6; no definite D call. The V and J ends lost 6 bases and 0 bases respectively, with 6 bases between them. There are 14 residues in the CDR3. The germline gives CDR1 MNHNY, CDR2 SVGAGI (reference sequence). CDR3: CASSDFSYNSPLHF. The CDR3 DNA reads as TGTGCCAGCAGCGACTTCTCCTATAATTCACCCCTCCACTTT.

The rearrangement joins TRBV4-2 to TRBJ1-4; D ambiguous. Between the trimmed V and J ends, which lost 0 bases and 8 bases, there was a span of 10 bases. In germline, CDR1 is LGHNA, CDR2 YNFKEQ. The length of the CDR3 is 14 residues. The CDR3 nucleotides read TGTGCCAGCAGCCAAGACCGGGAACGAGAAAAACTGTTTTTT. The encoded protein is CASSQDREREKLFF.

The chain recombines TRBV7-6 with TRBJ2-5; 8 bases fit TRBD1. Unmatched junction bases numbered 7, after V lost 5 bases and J lost 2 bases. The CDR3 covers 15 residues. The germline gives CDR1 SGHVS, CDR2 FNYEAQ. The CDR3 DNA follows: TGTGCCAGCAGCATCATAACAGGGGGTCAAGAGACCCAGTACTTC. Amino acids: CASSIITGGQETQYF.

CDR3 nucleotides: TGTGCCAGCAGCTTACAGCTAGCGGGCAACACCGGGGAGCTGTTTTTT. Its protein product is CASSLQLAGNTGELFF. V and J are TRBV7-2 and TRBJ2-2; TRBD2 aligns across 8 bases. V was clipped by 2 bases and J by 2 bases; unmatched bases: 4. This CDR3 has 16 amino acids. Germline V gives CDR1 SGHTA, CDR2 FQGNSA.

The rearrangement uses TRBV6-6 and TRBJ1-3; D is possibly TRBD1 (6 bases). This CDR3 has 13 amino acids. The ends were cut back, 8 bases at V and 3 bases at J, with 11 bases in the middle. Germline V gives CDR1 MNHNY, CDR2 SVGAGI (reference sequence). The CDR3 DNA sequence: TGTGCCAGCTTGGGGGCAGATGGAAACACCATATATTTT. Protein sequence: CASLGADGNTIYF.

The chain combines TRBV9 with TRBJ2-2; D uncertain. The CDR3 is 17 residues long. The ends were cut back, 4 bases at V and 1 base at J, with 17 bases in the middle. CDR1 is SGDLS and CDR2 is YYNGEE in the germline V gene. CDR3 region: CASSSQGNPRNTGELFF. The CDR3 region has the DNA TGTGCCAGCAGCTCCCAAGGGAACCCGCGGAACACCGGGGAGCTGTTTTTT.

This chain connects TRBV14 to TRBJ1-6; unclear D gene. Germline V gene sequence: CDR1 SGHDN, CDR2 FVKESK. V lost 1 base to trimming and J lost 6 bases, with 7 bases between them. The CDR3 sequence is 14 residues long. This CDR3 reads CASSQAGINSPLHF. In nucleotides, the CDR3 is TGTGCCAGCAGCCAAGCCGGAATTAATTCACCCCTCCACTTT.

The chain recombines TRBV2 with TRBJ2-7; 9 bases fit TRBD1. After removal of 5 bases from V and 3 bases from J, the junction contained 8 bases not matched to a gene. Germline CDR1 SNHLY, CDR2 FYNNEI. This CDR3 is built from 15 residues. The CDR3 bases are TGTGCCAGCAGTAAGACAGGGGGGAGTTTCTACGAGCAGTACTTC. Encoded protein: CASSKTGGSFYEQYF.

A remark on this clone: One end of the junction varies from germline; a read error may be responsible. The V call is TRBV11-1, the J call TRBJ2-7; possibly TRBD2 for D (5 bases). Germline CDR1 SGHAT, CDR2 FQDESV (reference sequence). The CDR3 contains 14 residues. The CDR3 DNA sequence: TGTGCCAGCAGCCTAGCTGAAAGGTCTTACGAGCAGTACTTC. Translated: CASSLAERSYEQYF.

The chain joins TRBV5-1 to TRBJ2-7; D call uncertain. Germline lookup yields CDR1 SGHRS and CDR2 YFSETQ. Trimming removed 4 bases at V and 5 bases at J, with 10 bases between. The CDR3 runs to 12 residues. The CDR3 spells CASSPLPHEQYF. The DNA for the CDR3 is TGCGCCAGCAGCCCCCTCCCGCACGAGCAGTACTTC.

On this clone: Possible read error: a much larger clone is one base away. Within the sample, other DNA sequences also encode this same CDR3. The chain is built from TRBV7-9 and TRBJ1-1; no clear D. This CDR3 region has 13 residues. Germline loops: CDR1 SEHNR, CDR2 FQNEAQ (reference sequence). V lost 1 base, J lost 1 base, and 4 bases lay in between. The CDR3 nucleotides are TGTGCCAGCAGCTTAGAAGAGAACACTGAAGCTTTCTTT. Its protein product is CASSLEENTEAFF.

This chain connects TRBV6-5 to TRBJ1-1; D gene unclear. V dropped 11 bases and J dropped 1 base, with 11 bases sitting between them. CDR3 size: 12 residues. The germline gives CDR1 MNHEY, CDR2 SVGAGI. The CDR3 DNA follows: TGTGCCGCGGCTAGAGGGAACACTGAAGCTTTCTTT. It specifies CAAARGNTEAFF.

The chain couples TRBV5-1 to TRBJ2-5; a weak D match, TRBD1 (5 bases). V was clipped by 0 bases and J by 4 bases, with 16 bases between them. CDR1 and CDR2 from the germline V gene are SGHRS and YFSETQ. The CDR3 contains 16 residues. CDR3 in amino acids: CASSLESGSRGETQYF. DNA for the CDR3: TGCGCCAGCAGCTTGGAATCCGGCTCTAGGGGAGAGACCCAGTACTTC.

This sequence joins TRBV10-3 and TRBJ1-2; TRBD1 might be the D (5 bases). Trimming stripped 10 bases from V and 3 bases from J, with 18 bases between. Germline CDR1 and CDR2: ENHRY and SYGVKD. The CDR3 has 14 residues. The CDR3 DNA reads TGTGCCACTCGGGACGGTTCGAACGACTATGGCTACACCTTC. It is translated as CATRDGSNDYGYTF.

CDR3 in DNA: TGTGCCAGCTCACCCACGGGACAGTACTACGAGCAGTACTTC. This gives the protein CASSPTGQYYEQYF. This rearrangement joins TRBV18 to TRBJ2-7; TRBD1 matches at 7 bases. Germline V gene data show CDR1 as KGHSH and CDR2 as LQKENI. This CDR3 is 14 amino acids long. Trimming at V came to 3 bases and at J to 3 bases, leaving 5 bases not matched to a gene.

V usage is TRBV30 and J usage is TRBJ1-4, with D uncertain. This CDR3 comprises 14 residues. Trimming stripped 3 bases from V and 0 bases from J, with 8 bases between. The germline V gene encodes CDR1 GTSNPN and CDR2 SVGIG (reference sequence). This CDR3 reads CAWRWPATNEKLFF. CDR3 bases: TGTGCCTGGAGATGGCCGGCAACTAATGAAAAACTGTTTTTT.

The genes are TRBV5-6 and TRBJ2-3, with TRBD1 matching over 11 bases. The CDR3 covers 17 residues. The V and J ends lost 2 bases and 2 bases, in that order; junction bases with no gene match: 7. CDR1 and CDR2 (germline): SGHDT, YYEEEE. In DNA, the CDR3 is TGTGCCAGCAGCTTAGGACAGGGGGCTTTGGCCACAGATACGCAGTATTTT. Protein sequence: CASSLGQGALATDTQYF.

The V gene is TRBV21-1, the J gene TRBJ1-5. TRBV21-1 constitutes a pseudogene. The CDR3 spans 16 residues. As DNA, the CDR3 is TGTGCCAGCAGTTCGCGGTTACATTGGCATCATCAGCCCCAGCATTTT. Its translation is CASSSRLHWHHQPQHF.

V usage is TRBV6-1 and J usage is TRBJ2-7; D might be TRBD2 (6 bases). V lost 8 bases to trimming and J lost 2 bases, with 10 bases between them. The CDR3 totals 12 residues. Germline V gene data show CDR1 as MNHNS and CDR2 as SASEGT. CDR3 in DNA: TGTGCCAGCTCACAGCGGGCCTACGAGCAGTACTTC. Translated: CASSQRAYEQYF.

This CDR3 reads CAWSDGTLSSYEQYF. The CDR3 nucleotides are TGTGCCTGGAGTGACGGGACCCTTAGCTCCTACGAGCAGTACTTC. The chain uses TRBV30 and TRBJ2-7; D is possibly TRBD1 or TRBD2 (5 bases each). Germline lookup yields CDR1 GTSNPN and CDR2 SVGIG (reference sequence). V was clipped by 1 base and J by 0 bases, with 13 bases between them. The CDR3 has 15 residues.

The chain is built from TRBV28 and TRBJ1-5; D ambiguous. Germline CDR1 MDHEN, CDR2 SYDVKM. The CDR3 covers 12 residues. The V gene lost 0 bases and the J gene lost 5 bases, with 2 bases spanning the gap. The CDR3 is CASSLWDQPQHF. In DNA form, the CDR3 reads TGTGCCAGCAGTTTATGGGATCAGCCCCAGCATTTT.

The V gene is TRBV2, the J gene TRBJ2-6, with D unclear. Germline CDR1 reads SNHLY; CDR2 reads FYNNEI. The CDR3 is made up of 15 amino acids. Between the trimmed V and J ends, which lost 0 bases and 8 bases, there was a span of 11 bases. The CDR3 nucleotides are TGTGCCAGCAGTGAAGCCCTGGTTGTGTCCAACGTCCTGACTTTC. Translated: CASSEALVVSNVLTF.